One and the same sample provided the 27 T cell receptor beta chains below, sequenced in a study of human T cells and chemical hapten exposure. Documented time point: patch test 2, 6 weeks after DPC sensitization. As for treatment: therapeutic diphenylcyclopropenone sensitization with weekly scalp DPC. TCRdb called the RACE reads again in MiXCR, with one record for every CDR3 protein. The table has approximately 75,000 distinct CDR3 sequences, 8.5% to 9% seen once; the top ten hold about 3%. This material consisted of whole blood, taken in connection with sensitization to the hapten diphenylcyclopropenone (DPC). The receptors shown here come from a woman aged 50 to 65 with alopecia areata. Some clones in this sample may be carry-over from other donors' samples.

The chain links TRBV7-3 to TRBJ1-1; possible D gene TRBD1, 5 bases. The ends were cut back, 5 bases at V and 4 bases at J, with 17 bases in the middle. The V gene's germline CDR1 is SGHTA and CDR2 FQGTGA. The CDR3 covers 15 residues. The CDR3 DNA follows: TGTGCCAGCAGCCCGATCGGAGGGGCGCCCACTGAAGCTTTCTTT. It is translated as CASSPIGGAPTEAFF.

The sample holds a few counts of this clonotype. V is TRBV7-9 and J is TRBJ2-3; 8 bases agree with TRBD2. This CDR3 has 16 amino acids. Germline assignment: CDR1 SEHNR and CDR2 FQNEAQ (reference sequence). Trimming took 4 bases from V and 5 from J; bases not matched to a gene: 11. The CDR3 sequence: CASSSTGRAGRDTQYF. The DNA for the CDR3 is TGTGCCAGCAGCTCGACCGGGAGGGCCGGGAGAGATACGCAGTATTTT.

The rearrangement uses TRBV4-1 and TRBJ1-5; D is undetermined. Trimming shortened V by 1 base and J by 4 bases, and 14 bases separated the two germline ends. This CDR3 is built from 16 residues. The germline gives CDR1 MGHRA, CDR2 YSYEKL. This chain's CDR3 is CASSQVGSTVNQPQHF. CDR3 sequence (DNA): TGCGCCAGCAGCCAAGTTGGGTCGACGGTAAATCAGCCCCAGCATTTT.

This clonotype came up once. J is TRBJ2-7 and V is TRBV29-1, with D hard to call. Trimming took 8 bases from V and 3 from J, leaving 14 bases between them. This CDR3 is 12 amino acids long. Germline loops: CDR1 SQVTM, CDR2 ANQGSEA. CDR3 region: CSFPDGSYEQYF. The CDR3 DNA sequence: TGCAGCTTCCCGGACGGAAGCTACGAGCAGTACTTC.

The chain links TRBV7-9 to TRBJ1-6; D is uncertain. This CDR3 is 15 amino acids long. The V gene's germline CDR1 is SEHNR and CDR2 FQNEAQ (reference sequence). V lost 6 bases to trimming and J lost 10 bases, with 19 bases between them. CDR3 nucleotide sequence: TGTGCCAGCAGATCCCCACTGGAGATGGGATCACCCCTCCACTTT. This gives the protein CASRSPLEMGSPLHF.

The genes are TRBV20-1 and TRBJ1-1; D not certain. V was pared by 0 bases and J by 5 bases, with 10 bases between. There are 13 residues in the CDR3. In germline, CDR1 is DFQATT, CDR2 SNEGSKA (reference sequence). The CDR3 DNA reads TGCAGTGCTAGAGATCGGTTAACGACTGAAGCTTTCTTT. It is translated as CSARDRLTTEAFF.

This chain uses TRBV12-3 or TRBV12-4 with TRBJ2-2, with D hard to call. V lost 6 bases to trimming and J lost 2 bases, with 10 bases between them. This CDR3 comprises 14 residues. The DNA of the CDR3 is TGTGCCAGCAGGGGTAACCTTAACACCGGGGAGCTGTTTTTT. It translates to CASRGNLNTGELFF.

This clonotype was counted ten times or more. The V and J genes are TRBV11-2 and TRBJ1-1; D gene unclear. Trimming pared 1 base from V and 10 bases from J, leaving 7 bases between. The CDR3 sequence is 11 residues long. The germline CDR1 and CDR2 sequences are SGHAT and FQNNGV. CDR3 sequence (DNA): TGTGCCAGCAGCTTAGCCGTGAGAGCTTTCTTT. This gives the protein CASSLAVRAFF.

The chain joins TRBV20-1 to TRBJ2-3; 8 nucleotides align to TRBD1. Looked up from germline, CDR1 is DFQATT and CDR2 is SNEGSKA (reference sequence). V lost 6 bases, J lost 2 bases, and 7 bases stayed unmatched. The CDR3 is 14 residues long. This CDR3 reads CSAQTGAITDTQYF. For the CDR3, the DNA is TGCAGTGCCCAGACAGGGGCCATCACAGATACGCAGTATTTT.

This clonotype was found a few times. The rearrangement joins TRBV20-1 to TRBJ1-1; TRBD1 might be the D (5 bases). V lost 5 bases to trimming and J lost 1 base, with 14 bases between them. From germline, CDR1 is DFQATT and CDR2 SNEGSKA (reference sequence). CDR3 size: 14 residues. CDR3 amino acids: CSASRGSSNTEAFF. The CDR3, as DNA: TGCAGTGCTTCTCGGGGCAGTTCGAACACTGAAGCTTTCTTT.

This clonotype was counted ten times or more. V gene TRBV9 combines with J gene TRBJ2-3, with 11 bases lining up with TRBD2. V was pared by 4 bases and J by 4 bases, with 8 bases of the junction left unmatched. CDR1 and CDR2 (germline): SGDLS, YYNGEE. The CDR3 sequence is 16 residues long. The DNA of the CDR3 is TGTGCCAGCAGCCCTTTAGCGGGAGGGCTACCAGATACGCAGTATTTT. Encoded protein: CASSPLAGGLPDTQYF.

The rearrangement joins TRBV5-1 to TRBJ2-1; D remains unclear. Germline CDR1 SGHRS, CDR2 YFSETQ. With 1 base removed from V and 1 base from J, the gap between germline ends came to 9 bases. This CDR3 has 15 residues. The CDR3 protein is CASSLSLQSYNEQFF. CDR3 DNA: TGCGCCAGCAGCTTGAGTCTCCAGTCCTACAATGAGCAGTTCTTC.

The chain recombines TRBV29-1 with TRBJ2-5; 15 bases are a match to TRBD2. This CDR3 is built from 15 residues. Germline-derived CDR1 and CDR2 are SQVTM and ANQGSEA. V dropped 6 bases and J dropped 7; count of bases not matched to a gene: 9. CDR3 loop: CSVGGLAGGETTQYF. CDR3 nucleotides: TGCAGCGTGGGGGGACTAGCGGGGGGCGAGACGACCCAGTACTTC.

This clonotype came up a few times. The V gene is TRBV6-6, the J gene TRBJ2-1, with no clear D. CDR1 MNHNY and CDR2 SVGAGI come from the germline V gene (reference sequence). The CDR3 spans 14 residues. The V and J ends lost 8 bases and 0 bases respectively, with 11 bases between them. Here the CDR3 reads CASGNKSSYNEQFF. The CDR3 region has the DNA TGTGCCAGCGGTAACAAGAGCTCCTACAATGAGCAGTTCTTC.

This clonotype was detected only a few times. V gene TRBV20-1 combines with J gene TRBJ2-3; 10 nucleotides agree with TRBD2. This CDR3 has 16 residues. Per germline, CDR1 DFQATT and CDR2 SNEGSKA (reference sequence). V lost 6 bases and J lost 6; bases outside the gene matches: 15. In DNA, the CDR3 is TGCAGTGCCGCCCTAGGAGAACTAGCGGGACCCGATACGCAGTATTTT. This sequence encodes CSAALGELAGPDTQYF.

This chain connects TRBV20-1 to TRBJ2-3, with D possibly matching TRBD2 (6 bases). The V and J ends lost 6 bases and 6 bases respectively, with 25 bases between them. The CDR3 runs 16 residues. From germline, CDR1 is DFQATT and CDR2 SNEGSKA (reference sequence). The CDR3 DNA follows: TGCAGTGCAAAAACCGGCCAGGGACTCCGCTCCGATACGCAGTATTTT. Amino acid sequence: CSAKTGQGLRSDTQYF.

This clonotype was seen a few times. J is TRBJ2-3 and V is TRBV3-1; 7 nucleotides match TRBD1. Per germline, CDR1 LGHDT and CDR2 YNNKEL (reference sequence). This CDR3 comprises 19 residues. V shed 0 bases and J 2 bases; nucleotides not matched to a gene: 14. CDR3: CASSQEKFVSEGATDTQYF. The CDR3 nucleotides are TGTGCCAGCAGCCAAGAAAAATTCGTCAGTGAGGGGGCCACAGATACGCAGTATTTT.

This clonotype was detected many times. The chain combines TRBV12-3 or TRBV12-4 with TRBJ1-5; D not resolved. Trimming took off 6 bases at V and 2 bases at J, with 11 bases between the two ends. The CDR3 consists of 14 residues. The CDR3: CASRPTGGNQPQHF. The DNA of the CDR3 is TGTGCCAGCAGACCTACCGGCGGCAATCAGCCCCAGCATTTT.

This clonotype was observed many times. The junction differs from germline at one of its ends, possibly a read error. V usage is TRBV20-1 and J usage is TRBJ2-7; possible D gene TRBD1, 5 bases. Germline CDR1 is DFQATT and CDR2 is SNEGSKA (reference sequence). This CDR3 region has 11 residues. The CDR3 region is CSAGDSYEQYF. CDR3 sequence (DNA): TGCAGTGCTGGAGACAGCTACGAGCAGTACTTC.

The V gene is TRBV11-3, the J gene TRBJ1-2; the D is unclear. V lost 5 bases and J lost 4, with 23 bases in between. Germline lookup yields CDR1 SGHNT and CDR2 YENEEA. CDR3 length equals 17 residues. CDR3 bases: TGTGCCAGCAGCCCGGGCAACGAGCTCTCCAGGTTCTATGGCTACACCTTC. It translates to CASSPGNELSRFYGYTF.

The chain recombines TRBV7-2 with TRBJ2-3; 10 positions match TRBD2. The CDR3 sequence is 17 residues long. J gave up 4 bases and V 5 bases, and 12 bases lay outside the gene matches. Per germline, CDR1 SGHTA and CDR2 FQGNSA. CDR3: CASSNIQLAGVADTQYF. CDR3 DNA sequence: TGTGCCAGCAGCAACATCCAGCTAGCGGGAGTAGCAGATACGCAGTATTTT.

Regarding this clonotype: A clone one base away is much larger, so this may be a read error. The chain is built from TRBV6-5 and TRBJ1-4; possibly TRBD1 for D (5 bases). Germline loops: CDR1 MNHEY, CDR2 SVGAGI. This CDR3 is built from 15 residues. V was cut by 3 bases and J by 7 bases, with 15 bases left in between. For the CDR3, the DNA is TGTGCCAGCAGTTATACGCAGGGCTCTACTGAAAAACTGTTTTTT. Its translation: CASSYTQGSTEKLFF.

This clonotype was detected many times. The V gene is TRBV20-1, the J gene TRBJ1-2; maybe TRBD1 (6 bases). The ends were cut back, 4 bases at V and 4 bases at J, with 10 bases in the middle. The CDR3 contains 12 residues. Germline V gene lookup returns CDR1 DFQATT and CDR2 SNEGSKA (reference sequence). The CDR3 nucleotides read TGCAGTGCTATTCAGGGGCTCTATGGCTACACCTTC. Its protein product is CSAIQGLYGYTF.

This clonotype was seen only a few times. The J gene is TRBJ2-7, the V gene TRBV29-1; perhaps TRBD2 as D (6 bases). Trimming left V 4 bases short and J 5 bases short, with 9 bases between. From germline, CDR1 is SQVTM and CDR2 ANQGSEA. This CDR3 is 11 amino acids long. CDR3 nucleotides: TGCAGCGTTGGGACTACCCACGAGCAGTACTTC. Amino acid sequence: CSVGTTHEQYF.

The rearrangement links TRBV14 to TRBJ2-7; a possible D gene is TRBD2 (6 bases). With 4 bases removed from V and 7 bases from J, the gap between germline ends came to 14 bases. The CDR3 is 13 residues long. From germline, CDR1 is SGHDN and CDR2 FVKESK. DNA for the CDR3: TGTGCCAGCAGCCCCCTGACACGGGGGGAGCAGTACTTC. This translates into CASSPLTRGEQYF. The variable domain in full, with the rest retrieved from reference TRBV14 and TRBJ2-7, is EAGVTQFPSHSVIEKGQTVTLRCDPISGHDNLYWYRRVMGKEIKFLLHFVKESKQDESGMPNNRFLAERTGGTYSTLKVQPAELEDSGVYFCASSPLTRGEQYFGPGTRLTVT.

This clonotype has more than one count but fewer than ten. V and J are TRBV3-1 and TRBJ1-2, with D unresolved. There are 17 residues in the CDR3. With 3 bases removed from V and 1 base from J, the gap between germline ends came to 18 bases. Germline lookup yields CDR1 LGHDT and CDR2 YNNKEL (reference sequence). Written as DNA, the CDR3 is TGTGCCAGCAGCCAGATCCTGGCCGGACGGAATAACTATGGCTACACCTTC. This gives the protein CASSQILAGRNNYGYTF.

The chain recombines TRBV5-6 with TRBJ2-3, with D unclear. The V end lost 5 bases, the J end lost 4 bases, and 5 bases lay between the germline ends. Germline assignment: CDR1 SGHDT and CDR2 YYEEEE. The CDR3 sequence is 11 residues long. For the CDR3, the DNA is TGTGCCAGCAGGCTATCAGATACGCAGTATTTT. Translated: CASRLSDTQYF. The full variable domain, completed using reference TRBV5-6 and TRBJ2-3, is DAGVTQSPTHLIKTRGQQVTLRCSPKSGHDTVSWYQQALGQGPQFIFQYYEEEERQRGNFPDRFSGHQFPNYSSELNVNALLLGDSALYLCASRLSDTQYFGPGTRLTVL.